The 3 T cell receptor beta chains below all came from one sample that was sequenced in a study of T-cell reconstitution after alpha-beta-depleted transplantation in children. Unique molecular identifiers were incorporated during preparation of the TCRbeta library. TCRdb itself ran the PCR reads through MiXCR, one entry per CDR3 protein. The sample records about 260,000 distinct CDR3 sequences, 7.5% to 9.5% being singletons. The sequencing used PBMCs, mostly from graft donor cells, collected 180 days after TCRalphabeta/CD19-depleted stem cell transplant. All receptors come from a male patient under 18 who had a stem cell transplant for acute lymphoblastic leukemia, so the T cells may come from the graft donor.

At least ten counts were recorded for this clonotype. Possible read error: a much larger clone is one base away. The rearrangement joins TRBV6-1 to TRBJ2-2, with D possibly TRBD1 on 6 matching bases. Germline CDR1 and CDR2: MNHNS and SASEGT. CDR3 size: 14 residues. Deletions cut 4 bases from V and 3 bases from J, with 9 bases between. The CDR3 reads CASSVYRDTGELFF. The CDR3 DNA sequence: TGTGCCAGCAGTGTATACAGGGACACCGGGGAGCTGTTTTTT.

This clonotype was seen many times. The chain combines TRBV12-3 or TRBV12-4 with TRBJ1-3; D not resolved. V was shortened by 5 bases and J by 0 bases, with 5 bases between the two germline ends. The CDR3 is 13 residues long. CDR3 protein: CASSRLSGNTIYF. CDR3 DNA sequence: TGTGCCAGCAGTCGCCTCTCTGGAAACACCATATATTTT.

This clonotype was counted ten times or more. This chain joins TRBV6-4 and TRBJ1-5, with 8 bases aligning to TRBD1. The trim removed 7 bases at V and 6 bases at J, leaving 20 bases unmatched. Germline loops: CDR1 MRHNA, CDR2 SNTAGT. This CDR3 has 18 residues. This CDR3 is CASITPGGGWTKGQPQHF. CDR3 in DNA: TGTGCCAGCATCACCCCAGGGGGCGGCTGGACGAAAGGTCAGCCCCAGCATTTT.